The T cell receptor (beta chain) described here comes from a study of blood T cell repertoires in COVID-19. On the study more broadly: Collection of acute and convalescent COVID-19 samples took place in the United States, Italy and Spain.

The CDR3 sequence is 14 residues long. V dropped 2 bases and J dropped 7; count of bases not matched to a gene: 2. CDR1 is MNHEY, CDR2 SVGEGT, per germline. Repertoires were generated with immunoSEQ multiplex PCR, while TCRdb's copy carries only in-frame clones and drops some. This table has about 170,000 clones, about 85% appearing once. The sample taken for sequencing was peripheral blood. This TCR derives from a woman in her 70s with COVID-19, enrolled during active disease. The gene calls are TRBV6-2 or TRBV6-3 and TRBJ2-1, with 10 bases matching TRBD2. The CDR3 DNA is TGTGCCAGCAGTTACGCTAGCGGGGGTAATGAGCAGTTCTTC. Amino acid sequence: CASSYASGGNEQFF.